One sample yielded the 31 T cell receptor beta chains listed below, sequenced in a study of identical twins. TCRdb independently ran MiXCR on the 5' RACE reads; one entry per CDR3 protein. The data show under 250,000 distinct CDR3 sequences, with 9.5% to 15% seen just once and approximately 4% held by the top ten. This sample also appeared in a second study, on yellow fever vaccine responses in identical twins.

The material sequenced was memory (CD45RO+) T cells sorted from blood. These receptors were collected from a woman aged 18-29 years in good health.

In this sample, this clonotype turned up many times. The rearrangement joins TRBV6-4 to TRBJ2-1; the match to TRBD2 covers 9 bases. The CDR3 spans 14 residues. The ends lost 2 bases at V and 4 bases at J; junction bases unmatched: 0. CDR1 and CDR2 (germline): MRHNA, SNTAGT. CDR3 amino acids: CASSDAGGYNEQFF. The CDR3 coding sequence is TGTGCCAGCAGTGACGCGGGAGGGTACAATGAGCAGTTCTTC.

The chain employs TRBV3-1 and TRBJ2-3; D is ambiguous. Trimming removed 1 base at V and 1 base at J, with 12 bases between. This CDR3 spans 16 amino acids. Per the germline V gene, CDR1 is LGHDT and CDR2 is YNNKEL (reference sequence). CDR3 sequence reads: CASSQVTPWGTDTQYF. The DNA of the CDR3 is TGTGCCAGCAGCCAAGTTACCCCTTGGGGCACAGATACGCAGTATTTT.

The sample holds many counts of this clonotype. The chain has TRBV12-3 or TRBV12-4 and TRBJ1-2, with D possibly TRBD1 on 5 matching bases. The ends were cut back, 5 bases at V and 6 bases at J, with 19 bases in the middle. This CDR3 is built from 15 residues. As DNA, the CDR3 is TGTGCCAGCAGTCCTAGGGGTAGTGAAAGGGATGGCTACACCTTC. It yields the protein CASSPRGSERDGYTF.

V is TRBV12-3 or TRBV12-4 and J is TRBJ1-1, with D unresolved. V dropped 1 base and J dropped 1 base, with 7 bases sitting between them. There are 14 residues in the CDR3. CDR3 nucleotides: TGTGCCAGCAGTTTAGGCTGGGGGAACACTGAAGCTTTCTTT. Protein: CASSLGWGNTEAFF.

V is TRBV20-1 and J is TRBJ2-7; TRBD1 matches 8 bases. Trimming removed 1 base from V and 6 bases from J; junction bases left unmatched: 8. The V gene's germline CDR1 is DFQATT and CDR2 SNEGSKA (reference sequence). The CDR3 extends over 14 amino acids. The CDR3 bases are TGCAGTGCTAGAGCTCATGGACAGGGAGGCGAGCAGTACTTC. It specifies CSARAHGQGGEQYF.

The chain couples TRBV7-2 to TRBJ2-7, with 11 positions matching TRBD2. V lost 3 bases to trimming and J lost 4 bases; unmatched junction nucleotides: 8. The CDR3 is made up of 16 amino acids. CDR1 and CDR2 (germline): SGHTA, FQGNSA. The CDR3 sequence: CASSFKLAGVGYEQYF. DNA of the CDR3: TGTGCCAGCAGCTTTAAACTAGCGGGAGTAGGGTACGAGCAGTACTTC.

V is TRBV28 and J is TRBJ2-1, with 8 bases lining up with TRBD1. The CDR3 totals 16 residues. Per germline, CDR1 MDHEN and CDR2 SYDVKM. V shed 4 bases, J shed 3 bases, and the junction held 8 bases outside the gene matches. The CDR3 sequence: CASSSDRGSFYNEQFF. CDR3 bases: TGTGCCAGCAGTTCTGACAGGGGAAGTTTCTACAATGAGCAGTTCTTC.

This chain connects TRBV28 to TRBJ2-6; D is tentatively TRBD1 or TRBD2 (5 bases each). Trimming took off 4 bases at V and 0 bases at J, with 10 bases between the two ends. This CDR3 comprises 16 residues. In germline, CDR1 is MDHEN, CDR2 SYDVKM. CDR3 loop: CASSSGTLSGANVLTF. For the CDR3, the DNA is TGTGCCAGCAGTTCCGGGACCCTCTCTGGGGCCAACGTCCTGACTTTC.

In its sample, this clonotype was seen many times. The V and J genes are TRBV28 and TRBJ2-3, with D possibly matching TRBD2 (6 bases). V lost 7 bases to trimming and J lost 1 base, with 12 bases between them. Germline V gives CDR1 MDHEN, CDR2 SYDVKM. The CDR3 has 14 residues. Here the CDR3 reads CASKIGGGTDTQYF. The CDR3 nucleotides read TGTGCCAGCAAGATAGGAGGGGGCACAGATACGCAGTATTTT.

J is TRBJ2-1 and V is TRBV27, with 7 positions matching TRBD1. The CDR3 length is 17 residues. Germline loops: CDR1 MNHEY, CDR2 SMNVEV (reference sequence). V was clipped by 4 bases and J by 0 bases; unmatched bases: 9. In DNA, the CDR3 is TGTGCCAGCAGTTCCCGACAGGGCCCCGGCTCCTACAATGAGCAGTTCTTC. Protein sequence: CASSSRQGPGSYNEQFF.

The J gene is TRBJ2-2, the V gene TRBV5-1; possibly TRBD1 or TRBD2 for D (5 bases each). Trimming pared 0 bases from V and 1 base from J, leaving 13 bases between. CDR1 and CDR2 from the germline V gene are SGHRS and YFSETQ. The CDR3 runs 17 residues. CDR3 nucleotides: TGCGCCAGCAGCTTGGACGGGGCAGGGAGGAACACCGGGGAGCTGTTTTTT. Protein sequence: CASSLDGAGRNTGELFF.

The V and J genes are TRBV7-9 and TRBJ1-1; the match to TRBD1 covers 7 bases. The CDR3 runs 14 residues. V gave up 7 bases and J gave up 0 bases; unmatched junction bases: 5. CDR1 SEHNR and CDR2 FQNEAQ come from the germline V gene (reference sequence). The CDR3 DNA reads TGTGCCAGCACCCCCCAGGGGGTGAACACTGAAGCTTTCTTT. Amino acid sequence: CASTPQGVNTEAFF.

The chain combines TRBV15 with TRBJ2-5, with D maybe TRBD2 (6 bases). The CDR3 sequence is 14 residues long. CDR1 is LNHNV, CDR2 YYDKDF, per germline (reference sequence). Trimming cost V 6 bases and J 1 base, with 12 bases left between them. CDR3 in amino acids: CATRGGRLQETQYF. CDR3 nucleotides: TGTGCCACCAGGGGAGGACGGCTCCAAGAGACCCAGTACTTC.

This clonotype occurred many times. The chain has TRBV7-9 and TRBJ2-3; no firm D call. There are 13 residues in the CDR3. Germline-derived CDR1 and CDR2 are SEHNR and FQNEAQ (reference sequence). The germline V and J ends were trimmed by 5 bases and 1 base, with 7 bases remaining between them. The CDR3 DNA is TGTGCCAGCAGCGATTCGCGCACAGATACGCAGTATTTT. Translating gives CASSDSRTDTQYF.

The chain has TRBV2 and TRBJ2-7; 12 nucleotides match TRBD1. Germline loops: CDR1 SNHLY, CDR2 FYNNEI. Unmatched junction bases numbered 12, after V lost 4 bases and J lost 8 bases. The CDR3 extends over 16 amino acids. The CDR3 is CASSGIPGQGASKQYF. The CDR3 DNA follows: TGTGCCAGCAGTGGAATACCGGGACAGGGGGCATCGAAGCAGTACTTC.

This clonotype was picked up many times. The rearrangement uses TRBV3-1 and TRBJ1-1; perhaps TRBD1 as D (6 bases). Trimming removed 3 bases from V and 5 bases from J, with 16 bases in between. The CDR3 contains 15 residues. Germline V gene data show CDR1 as LGHDT and CDR2 as YNNKEL (reference sequence). The CDR3 DNA reads as TGTGCCAGCAGCCAGGCAAACAGGGAAGGAACTGAAGCTTTCTTT. Translated, it gives CASSQANREGTEAFF.

This chain joins TRBV5-1 and TRBJ1-5; 7 bases fit TRBD1. The CDR3 is 15 residues long. The V segment lost 4 bases and the J segment 3 bases; nucleotides outside the gene matches: 7. Germline lookup yields CDR1 SGHRS and CDR2 YFSETQ. The CDR3 nucleotides read TGCGCCAGCAGCAGAGGACAGGTAGCCAATCAGCCCCAGCATTTT. Translated: CASSRGQVANQPQHF.

A few counts support this clonotype. This sequence joins TRBV7-2 and TRBJ1-1, with D tentatively TRBD1 (6 bases). Germline CDR1 is SGHTA and CDR2 is FQGNSA. Deletions cut 6 bases from V and 1 base from J, with 12 bases between. The CDR3 contains 14 residues. This chain's CDR3 is CASRRGQPNTEAFF. The CDR3 nucleotides read TGTGCCAGCAGGCGCGGACAGCCGAACACTGAAGCTTTCTTT.

The chain employs TRBV10-3 and TRBJ2-3; 12 positions match TRBD2. V trimming: 8 bases; J trimming: 8 bases; junction bases outside the gene matches: 8. Looked up from germline, CDR1 is ENHRY and CDR2 is SYGVKD. The CDR3 has 14 amino acids. The CDR3 DNA sequence: TGTGCCATCCAGACTAGCGGGAGTACTGCTACGCAGTATTTT. Translated, it gives CAIQTSGSTATQYF.

This clonotype was found a few times. This chain uses TRBV20-1 with TRBJ2-2; 7 bases match TRBD1. Germline-derived CDR1 and CDR2 are DFQATT and SNEGSKA (reference sequence). Trimming took 0 bases from V and 1 from J; bases not matched to a gene: 5. The CDR3 is made up of 16 amino acids. The CDR3 DNA is TGCAGTGCTAGAGATCGGCGGACAGGGAACACCGGGGAGCTGTTTTTT. It is translated as CSARDRRTGNTGELFF.

Only a few counts were recorded for this clonotype. The chain is built from TRBV6-1 and TRBJ2-3, with 11 bases lining up with TRBD2. The CDR3 consists of 18 residues. Germline V gives CDR1 MNHNS, CDR2 SASEGT. J gave up 0 bases and V 8 bases, and 13 bases lay outside the gene matches. In nucleotides, the CDR3 is TGTGCCAGCGAAAGGAGGTCTAGCGGGAGGACAAGCACAGATACGCAGTATTTT. Translated, it gives CASERRSSGRTSTDTQYF.

The V gene is TRBV6-2 or TRBV6-3, the J gene TRBJ1-5, with 8 bases identical to TRBD1. The germline gives CDR1 MNHEY, CDR2 SVGEGT. This CDR3 comprises 15 residues. With 5 bases clipped from V and 1 base from J, the junction kept 4 bases outside the gene matches. The DNA of the CDR3 is TGTGCCAGCAGTAAACAGGGGGTGAGCAATCAGCCCCAGCATTTT. Its protein product is CASSKQGVSNQPQHF.

This clonotype was recorded many times. For the CDR3, the DNA is TGCGCCAGCAGCTTGCGTACAGACACCGGGGAGCTGTTTTTT. It translates to CASSLRTDTGELFF. J is TRBJ2-2 and V is TRBV5-1; D ambiguous. The CDR3 loop spans 14 amino acids. V lost 1 base and J lost 3, with 7 bases in between. CDR1 and CDR2 from the germline V gene are SGHRS and YFSETQ.

This chain links TRBV15 with TRBJ2-5, with D unresolved. This CDR3 region has 14 residues. Germline CDR1 LNHNV, CDR2 YYDKDF (reference sequence). Between the trimmed V and J ends, which lost 0 bases and 4 bases, there was a span of 9 bases. CDR3 in amino acids: CATSRDLRVETQYF. CDR3 coding DNA: TGTGCCACCAGCAGAGATTTAAGGGTAGAGACCCAGTACTTC.

V and J are TRBV20-1 and TRBJ2-1; no definite D call. Germline lookup yields CDR1 DFQATT and CDR2 SNEGSKA (reference sequence). Trimming pared 0 bases from V and 4 bases from J, leaving 10 bases between. The CDR3 loop spans 14 amino acids. The CDR3 here is CSARDSQIYNEQFF. CDR3 nucleotide sequence: TGCAGTGCTAGAGATTCACAAATTTACAATGAGCAGTTCTTC.

The rearrangement uses TRBV20-1 and TRBJ1-2, with TRBD1 as a possible D gene (5 bases). The CDR3 loop spans 12 amino acids. The ends were cut back, 5 bases at V and 3 bases at J, with 10 bases in the middle. CDR1 DFQATT and CDR2 SNEGSKA come from the germline V gene (reference sequence). The CDR3 region is CSAADSHYGYTF. The CDR3 nucleotides read TGCAGTGCTGCAGACAGCCACTATGGCTACACCTTC.

There are a few counts of this clonotype. V and J are TRBV19 and TRBJ2-3, with a possible D match to TRBD2 (5 bases). The ends were cut back, 10 bases at V and 3 bases at J, with 17 bases in the middle. This CDR3 comprises 14 residues. CDR1 LNHDA and CDR2 SQIVND come from the germline V gene (reference sequence). As DNA, the CDR3 is TGTGCCACCGGCGGACGAGGCGGGACAGATACGCAGTATTTT. It translates to CATGGRGGTDTQYF.

This clonotype turned up a few times. This may be a read error, as it is one base from a much larger clone. The chain combines TRBV12-3 or TRBV12-4 with TRBJ2-5; no definite D call. V lost 4 bases to trimming and J lost 0 bases, with 3 bases between them. The CDR3 consists of 12 residues. In nucleotides, the CDR3 is TGTGCCAGCAGTTCCGACCAAGAGACCCAGTACTTC. Translating it yields CASSSDQETQYF.

CDR3 loop: CASSFRGGGRSLSTDTQYF. CDR3 bases: TGCGCCAGCAGCTTTCGGGGGGGGGGCCGAAGCCTAAGCACAGATACGCAGTATTTT. This chain connects TRBV4-1 to TRBJ2-3; 8 nucleotides align to TRBD2. The germline gives CDR1 MGHRA, CDR2 YSYEKL. J was trimmed by 0 bases and V by 5 bases; bases with no gene match: 16. The CDR3 length is 19 residues.

J is TRBJ2-3 and V is TRBV20-1, with 10 positions matching TRBD1. Germline values: CDR1 DFQATT, CDR2 SNEGSKA (reference sequence). CDR3 length: 15 residues. The V gene end was trimmed by 5 bases and the J gene end by 3 bases; junction bases not matched to a gene: 8. As DNA, the CDR3 is TGCAGTGCTCAAAACCGGGACAGGGGAACAGATACGCAGTATTTT. This codes for CSAQNRDRGTDTQYF.

The rearrangement links TRBV12-3 or TRBV12-4 to TRBJ2-7; 9 nucleotides line up with TRBD2. The CDR3 is made up of 15 amino acids. The junction had 7 bases not matched to a gene; V was cut back by 6 bases and J by 1 base. The chain's CDR3 is CASSFQAGGSYEQYF. CDR3 nucleotide sequence: TGTGCCAGCAGCTTCCAAGCGGGAGGTTCCTACGAGCAGTACTTC.